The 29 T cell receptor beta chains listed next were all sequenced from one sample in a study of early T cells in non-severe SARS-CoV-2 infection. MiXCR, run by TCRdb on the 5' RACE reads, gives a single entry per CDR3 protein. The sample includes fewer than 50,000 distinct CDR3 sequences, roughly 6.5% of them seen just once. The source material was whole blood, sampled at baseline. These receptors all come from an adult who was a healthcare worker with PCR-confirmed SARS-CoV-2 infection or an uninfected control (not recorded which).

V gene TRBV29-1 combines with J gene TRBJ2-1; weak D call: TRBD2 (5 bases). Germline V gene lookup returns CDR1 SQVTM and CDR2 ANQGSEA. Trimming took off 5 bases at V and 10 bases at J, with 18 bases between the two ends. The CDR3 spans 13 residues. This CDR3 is CSVPRTGLEEQFF. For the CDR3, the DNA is TGCAGCGTTCCTCGGACTGGTTTGGAGGAGCAGTTCTTC.

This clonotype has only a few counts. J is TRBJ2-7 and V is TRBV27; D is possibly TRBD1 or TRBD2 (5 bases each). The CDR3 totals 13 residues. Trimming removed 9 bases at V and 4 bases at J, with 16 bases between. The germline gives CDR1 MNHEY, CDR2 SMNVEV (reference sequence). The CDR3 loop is CASARDGLYEQYF. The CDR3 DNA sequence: TGTGCCAGTGCTCGGGACGGACTGTACGAGCAGTACTTC.

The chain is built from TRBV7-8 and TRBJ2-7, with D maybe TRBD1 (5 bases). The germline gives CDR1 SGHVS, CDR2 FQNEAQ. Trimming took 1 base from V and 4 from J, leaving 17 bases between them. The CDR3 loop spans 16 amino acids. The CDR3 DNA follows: TGTGCCAGCAGCTTAGGTGGGGCAGAACCTTTTTACGAGCAGTACTTC. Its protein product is CASSLGGAEPFYEQYF.

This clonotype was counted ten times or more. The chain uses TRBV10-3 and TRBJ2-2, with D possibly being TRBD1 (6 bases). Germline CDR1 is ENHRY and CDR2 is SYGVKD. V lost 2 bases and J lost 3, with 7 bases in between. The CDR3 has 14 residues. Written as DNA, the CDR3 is TGTGCCATCAGTGAGAGGACAGACACCGGGGAGCTGTTTTTT. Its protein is CAISERTDTGELFF.

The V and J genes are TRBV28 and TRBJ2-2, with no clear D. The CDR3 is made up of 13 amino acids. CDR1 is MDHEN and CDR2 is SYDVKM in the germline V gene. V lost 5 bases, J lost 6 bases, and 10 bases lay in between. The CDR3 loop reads CASSAVVSGELFF. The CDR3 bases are TGTGCCAGCAGTGCCGTAGTCTCCGGGGAGCTGTTTTTT.

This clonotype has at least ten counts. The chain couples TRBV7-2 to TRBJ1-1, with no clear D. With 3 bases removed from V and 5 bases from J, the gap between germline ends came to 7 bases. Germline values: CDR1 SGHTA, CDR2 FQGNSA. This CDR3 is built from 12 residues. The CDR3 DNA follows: TGTGCCAGCAGCTTCGGTGTAACTGAAGCTTTCTTT. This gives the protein CASSFGVTEAFF.

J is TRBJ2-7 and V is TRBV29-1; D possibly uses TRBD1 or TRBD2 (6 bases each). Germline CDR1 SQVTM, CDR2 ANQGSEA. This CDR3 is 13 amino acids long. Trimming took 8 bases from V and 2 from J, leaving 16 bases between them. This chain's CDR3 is CSPEGGHPYEQYF. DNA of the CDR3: TGCAGCCCGGAGGGGGGACACCCCTACGAGCAGTACTTC.

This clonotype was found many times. The CDR3 sequence is CASSLVLESEQYF. The CDR3 nucleotides read TGTGCCAGCAGCTTAGTGCTGGAGTCCGAGCAGTACTTC. V usage is TRBV7-2 and J usage is TRBJ2-7; D gene uncertain. The CDR3 is 13 amino acids. CDR1 is SGHTA and CDR2 is FQGNSA in the germline V gene. V was clipped by 1 base and J by 6 bases, with 10 bases between them.

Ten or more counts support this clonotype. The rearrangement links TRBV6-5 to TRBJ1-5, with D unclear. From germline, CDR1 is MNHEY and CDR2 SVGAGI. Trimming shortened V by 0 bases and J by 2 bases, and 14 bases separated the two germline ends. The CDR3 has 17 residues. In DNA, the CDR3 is TGTGCCAGCAGTTACTCGCGGCCTGGAGGCGGCAATCAGCCCCAGCATTTT. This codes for CASSYSRPGGGNQPQHF.

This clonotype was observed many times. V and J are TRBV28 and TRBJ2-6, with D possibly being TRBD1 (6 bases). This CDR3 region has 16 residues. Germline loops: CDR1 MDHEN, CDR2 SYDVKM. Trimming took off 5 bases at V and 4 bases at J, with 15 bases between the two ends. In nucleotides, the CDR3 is TGTGCCAGCAGTCCTTACAGGGTTGCGGGGGCCAACGTCCTGACTTTC. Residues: CASSPYRVAGANVLTF.

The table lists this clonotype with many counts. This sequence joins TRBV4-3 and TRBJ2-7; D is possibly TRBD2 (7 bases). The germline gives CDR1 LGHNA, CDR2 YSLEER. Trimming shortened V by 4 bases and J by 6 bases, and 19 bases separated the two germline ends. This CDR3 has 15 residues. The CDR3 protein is CASSPVGGGQREQYF. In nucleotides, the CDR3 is TGCGCCAGCAGCCCGGTTGGGGGGGGGCAACGCGAGCAGTACTTC.

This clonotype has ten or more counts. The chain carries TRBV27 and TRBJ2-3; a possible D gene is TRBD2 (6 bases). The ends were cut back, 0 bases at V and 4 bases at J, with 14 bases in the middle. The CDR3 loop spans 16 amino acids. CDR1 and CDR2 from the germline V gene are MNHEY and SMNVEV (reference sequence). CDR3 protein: CASSLSGPGGADTQYF. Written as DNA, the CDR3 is TGTGCCAGCAGTTTATCGGGCCCCGGCGGGGCAGATACGCAGTATTTT.

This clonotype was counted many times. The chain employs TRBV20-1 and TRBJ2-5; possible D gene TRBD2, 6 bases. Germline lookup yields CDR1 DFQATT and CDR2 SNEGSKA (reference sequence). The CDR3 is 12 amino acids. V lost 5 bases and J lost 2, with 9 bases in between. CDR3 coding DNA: TGCAGTGCTGACGCGGGGCAAGAGACCCAGTACTTC. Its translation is CSADAGQETQYF.

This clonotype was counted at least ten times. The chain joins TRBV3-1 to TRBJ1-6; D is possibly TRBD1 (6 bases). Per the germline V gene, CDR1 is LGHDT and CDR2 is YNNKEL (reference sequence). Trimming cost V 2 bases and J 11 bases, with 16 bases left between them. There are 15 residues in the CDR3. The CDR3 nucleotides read TGTGCCAGCAGCCAACCTCAGGGGCGGGCGGCACCCCTCCACTTT. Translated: CASSQPQGRAAPLHF. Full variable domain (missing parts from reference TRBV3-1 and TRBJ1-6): DTAVSQTPKYLVTQMGNDKSIKCEQNLGHDTMYWYKQDSKKFLKIMFSYNNKELIINETVPNRFSPKSPDKAHLNLHINSLELGDSAVYFCASSQPQGRAAPLHFGNGTRLTVT.

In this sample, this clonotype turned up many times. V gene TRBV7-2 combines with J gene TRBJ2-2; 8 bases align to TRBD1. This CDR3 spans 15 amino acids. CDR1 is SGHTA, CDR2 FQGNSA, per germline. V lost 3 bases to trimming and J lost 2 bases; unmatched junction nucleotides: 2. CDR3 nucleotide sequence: TGTGCCAGCAGCTTGGGACAGGCAAACACCGGGGAGCTGTTTTTT. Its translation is CASSLGQANTGELFF. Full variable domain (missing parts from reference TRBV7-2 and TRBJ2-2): GAGVSQSPSNKVTEKGKDVELRCDPISGHTALYWYRQSLGQGLEFLIYFQGNSAPDKSGLPSDRFSAERTGGSVSTLTIQRTQQEDSAVYLCASSLGQANTGELFFGEGSRLTVL.

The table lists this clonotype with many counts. The CDR3: CASRMLSGGKETQYF. CDR3 nucleotides: TGTGCCAGTAGGATGCTCTCCGGGGGTAAAGAGACCCAGTACTTC. The chain couples TRBV19 to TRBJ2-5; D is possibly TRBD2 (6 bases). V dropped 6 bases and J dropped 3 bases, with 17 bases sitting between them. The CDR3 has 15 residues. Germline V lookup: CDR1 LNHDA, CDR2 SQIVND (reference sequence).

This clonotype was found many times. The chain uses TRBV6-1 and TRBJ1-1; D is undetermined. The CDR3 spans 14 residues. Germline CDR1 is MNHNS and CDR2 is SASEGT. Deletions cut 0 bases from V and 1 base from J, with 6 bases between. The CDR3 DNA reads TGTGCCAGCAGTGAAGCACCAGGGAACACTGAAGCTTTCTTT. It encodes CASSEAPGNTEAFF.

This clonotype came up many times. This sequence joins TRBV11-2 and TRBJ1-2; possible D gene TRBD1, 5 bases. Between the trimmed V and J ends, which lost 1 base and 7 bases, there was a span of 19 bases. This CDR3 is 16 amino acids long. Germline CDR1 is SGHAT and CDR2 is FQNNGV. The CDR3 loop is CASSLGGTGVMGGYTF. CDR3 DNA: TGTGCCAGCAGCTTAGGAGGGACTGGGGTAATGGGTGGCTACACCTTC. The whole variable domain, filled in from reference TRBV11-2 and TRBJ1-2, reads EAGVAQSPRYKIIEKRQSVAFWCNPISGHATLYWYQQILGQGPKLLIQFQNNGVVDDSQLPKDRFSAERLKGVDSTLKIQPAKLEDSAVYLCASSLGGTGVMGGYTFGSGTRLTVV.

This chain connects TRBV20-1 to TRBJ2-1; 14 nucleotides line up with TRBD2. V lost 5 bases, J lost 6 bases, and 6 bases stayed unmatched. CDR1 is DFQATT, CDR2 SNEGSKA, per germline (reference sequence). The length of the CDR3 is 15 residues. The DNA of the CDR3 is TGCAGTGCTGACGGGACTAGCGGGGGCCGCAATGAGCAGTTCTTC. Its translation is CSADGTSGGRNEQFF.

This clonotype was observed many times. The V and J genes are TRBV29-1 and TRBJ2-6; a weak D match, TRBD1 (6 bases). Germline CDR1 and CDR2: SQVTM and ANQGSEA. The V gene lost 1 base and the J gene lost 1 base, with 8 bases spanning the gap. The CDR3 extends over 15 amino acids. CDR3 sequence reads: CSVEVGTSGANVLTF. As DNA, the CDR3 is TGCAGCGTTGAAGTAGGGACATCTGGGGCCAACGTCCTGACTTTC.

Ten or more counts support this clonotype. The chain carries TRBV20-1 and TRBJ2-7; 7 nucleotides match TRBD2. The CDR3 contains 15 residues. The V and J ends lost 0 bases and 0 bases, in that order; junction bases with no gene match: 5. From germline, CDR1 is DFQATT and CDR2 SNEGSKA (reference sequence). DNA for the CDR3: TGCAGTGCTAGAGATCTGAGCGGGGACTCCTACGAGCAGTACTTC. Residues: CSARDLSGDSYEQYF.

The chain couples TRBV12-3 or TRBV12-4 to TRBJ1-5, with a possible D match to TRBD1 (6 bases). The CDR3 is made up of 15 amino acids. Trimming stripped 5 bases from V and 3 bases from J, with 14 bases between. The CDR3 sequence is CASSEDGTFNQPQHF. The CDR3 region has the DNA TGTGCCAGCAGTGAAGACGGGACATTCAATCAGCCCCAGCATTTT.

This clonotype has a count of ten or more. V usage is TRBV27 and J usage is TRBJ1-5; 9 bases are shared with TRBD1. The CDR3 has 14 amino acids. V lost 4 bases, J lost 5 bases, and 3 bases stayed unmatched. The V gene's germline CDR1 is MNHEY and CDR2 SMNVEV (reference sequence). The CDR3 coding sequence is TGTGCCAGCAGTTCGGGACAGGGAGATCAGCCCCAGCATTTT. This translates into CASSSGQGDQPQHF.

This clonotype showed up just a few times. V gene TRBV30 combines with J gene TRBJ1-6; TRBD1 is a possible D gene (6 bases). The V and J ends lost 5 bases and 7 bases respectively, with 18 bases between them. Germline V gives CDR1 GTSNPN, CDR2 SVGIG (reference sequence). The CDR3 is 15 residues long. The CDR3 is CAWSDRSRGNSPLHF. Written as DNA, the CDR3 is TGTGCCTGGTCTGACAGGTCCCGAGGGAATTCACCCCTCCACTTT. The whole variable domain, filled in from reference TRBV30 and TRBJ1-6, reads SQTIHQWPATLVQPVGSPLSLECTVEGTSNPNLYWYRQAAGRGLQLLFYSVGIGQISSEVPQNLSASRPQDRQFILSSKKLLLSDSGFYLCAWSDRSRGNSPLHFGNGTRLTVT.

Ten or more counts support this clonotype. The CDR3 nucleotides read TGCAGTGCTAGACTACCTAGCCCCAGGGGGTCGCACTATGGCTACACCTTC. Residues: CSARLPSPRGSHYGYTF. This chain links TRBV20-1 with TRBJ1-2; TRBD1 matches 7 bases. In germline, CDR1 is DFQATT, CDR2 SNEGSKA (reference sequence). The CDR3 sequence is 17 residues long. J lost 3 bases, V lost 2 bases, and 15 bases had no gene match.

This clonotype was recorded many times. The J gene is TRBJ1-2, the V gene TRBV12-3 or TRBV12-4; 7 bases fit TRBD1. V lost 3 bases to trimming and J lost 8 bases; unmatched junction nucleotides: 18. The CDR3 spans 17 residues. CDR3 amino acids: CASSFRARGQARTGYTF. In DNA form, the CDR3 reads TGTGCCAGCAGTTTCAGGGCGAGGGGGCAGGCGAGAACGGGCTACACCTTC.

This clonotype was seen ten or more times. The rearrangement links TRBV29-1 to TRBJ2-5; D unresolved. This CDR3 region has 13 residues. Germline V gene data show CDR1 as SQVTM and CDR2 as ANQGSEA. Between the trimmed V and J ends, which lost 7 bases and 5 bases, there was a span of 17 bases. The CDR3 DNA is TGCAGCGCCACCAGACTCCAAGGGGAGACCCAGTACTTC. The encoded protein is CSATRLQGETQYF.

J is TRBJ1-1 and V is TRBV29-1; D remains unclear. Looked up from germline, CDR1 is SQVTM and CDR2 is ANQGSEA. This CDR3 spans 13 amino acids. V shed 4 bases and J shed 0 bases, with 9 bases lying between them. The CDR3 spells CSVARRLNTEAFF. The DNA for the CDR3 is TGCAGCGTTGCGCGGCGGTTGAACACTGAAGCTTTCTTT.

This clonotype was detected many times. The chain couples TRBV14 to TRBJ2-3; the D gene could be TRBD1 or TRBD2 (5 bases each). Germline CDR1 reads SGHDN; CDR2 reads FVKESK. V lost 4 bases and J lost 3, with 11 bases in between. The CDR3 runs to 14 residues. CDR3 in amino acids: CASSPGPGTDTQYF. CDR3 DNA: TGTGCCAGCAGCCCGGGACCGGGGACAGATACGCAGTATTTT.